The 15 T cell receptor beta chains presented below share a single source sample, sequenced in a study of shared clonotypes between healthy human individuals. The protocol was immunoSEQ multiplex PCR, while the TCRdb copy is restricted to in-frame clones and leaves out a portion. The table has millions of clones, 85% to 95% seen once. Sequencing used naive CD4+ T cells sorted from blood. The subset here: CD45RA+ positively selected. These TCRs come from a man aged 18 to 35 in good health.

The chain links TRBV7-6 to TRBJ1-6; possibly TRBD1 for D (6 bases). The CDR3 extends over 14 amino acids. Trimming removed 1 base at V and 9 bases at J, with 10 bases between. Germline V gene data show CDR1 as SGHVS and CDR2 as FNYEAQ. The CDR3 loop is CASSLGDTRSPLHF. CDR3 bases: TGTGCCAGCAGCTTAGGGGACACCCGTTCACCCCTCCACTTT.

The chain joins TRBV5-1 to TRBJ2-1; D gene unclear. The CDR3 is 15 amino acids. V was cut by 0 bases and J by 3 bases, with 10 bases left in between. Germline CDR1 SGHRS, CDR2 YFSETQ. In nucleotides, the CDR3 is TGCGCCAGCAGCTTGGGATCGGCAAACTACAATGAGCAGTTCTTC. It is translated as CASSLGSANYNEQFF. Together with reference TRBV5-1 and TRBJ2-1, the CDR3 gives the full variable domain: KAGVTQTPRYLIKTRGQQVTLSCSPISGHRSVSWYQQTPGQGLQFLFEYFSETQRNKGNFPGRFSGRQFSNSRSEMNVSTLELGDSALYLCASSLGSANYNEQFFGPGTRLTVL.

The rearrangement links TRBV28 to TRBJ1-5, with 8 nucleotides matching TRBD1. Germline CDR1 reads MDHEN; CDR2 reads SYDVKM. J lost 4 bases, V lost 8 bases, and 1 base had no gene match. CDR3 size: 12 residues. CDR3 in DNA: TGTGCCAGCCGACAGGGGAATCAGCCCCAGCATTTT. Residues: CASRQGNQPQHF.

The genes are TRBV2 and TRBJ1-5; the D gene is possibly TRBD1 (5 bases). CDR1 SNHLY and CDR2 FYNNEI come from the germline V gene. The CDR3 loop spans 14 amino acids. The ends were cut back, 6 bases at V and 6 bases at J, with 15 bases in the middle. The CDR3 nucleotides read TGTGCCAGCAGAAGCCAGGGCCTGCCTCAGCCCCAGCATTTT. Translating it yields CASRSQGLPQPQHF.

CDR3 nucleotides: TGCGCCAGCAGCTTGGCCACCACTTTGACCGGGGAGCTGTTTTTT. This sequence encodes CASSLATTLTGELFF. The V and J genes are TRBV5-1 and TRBJ2-2; D remains unclear. From germline, CDR1 is SGHRS and CDR2 YFSETQ. V lost 0 bases and J lost 5, with 11 bases in between. The CDR3 length is 15 residues.

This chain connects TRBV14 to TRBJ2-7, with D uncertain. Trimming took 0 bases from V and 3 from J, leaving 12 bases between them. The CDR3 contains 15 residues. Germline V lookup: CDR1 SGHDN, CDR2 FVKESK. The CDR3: CASSQDSTRRYEQYF. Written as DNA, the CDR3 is TGTGCCAGCAGCCAAGACTCAACACGACGCTACGAGCAGTACTTC.

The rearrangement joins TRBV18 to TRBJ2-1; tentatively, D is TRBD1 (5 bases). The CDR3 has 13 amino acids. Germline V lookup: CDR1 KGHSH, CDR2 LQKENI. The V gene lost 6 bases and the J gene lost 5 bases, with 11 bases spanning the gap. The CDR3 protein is CASSMGPHNEQFF. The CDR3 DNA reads TGTGCCAGCTCCATGGGGCCACACAATGAGCAGTTCTTC.

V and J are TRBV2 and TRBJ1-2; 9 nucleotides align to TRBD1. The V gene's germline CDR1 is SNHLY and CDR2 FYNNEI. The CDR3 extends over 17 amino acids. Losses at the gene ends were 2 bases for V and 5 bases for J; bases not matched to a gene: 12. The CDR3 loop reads CASSERGTGMSSYGYTF. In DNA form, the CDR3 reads TGTGCCAGCAGTGAAAGGGGGACAGGGATGAGTAGTTATGGCTACACCTTC. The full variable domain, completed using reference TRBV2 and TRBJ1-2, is EPEVTQTPSHQVTQMGQEVILRCVPISNHLYFYWYRQILGQKVEFLVSFYNNEISEKSEIFDDQFSVERPDGSNFTLKIRSTKLEDSAMYFCASSERGTGMSSYGYTFGSGTRLTVV.

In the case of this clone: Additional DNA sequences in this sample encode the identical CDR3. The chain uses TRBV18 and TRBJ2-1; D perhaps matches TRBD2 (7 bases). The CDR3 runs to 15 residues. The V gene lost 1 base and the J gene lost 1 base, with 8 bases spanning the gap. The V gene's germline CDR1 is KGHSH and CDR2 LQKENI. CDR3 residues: CASSPQGGSYNEQFF. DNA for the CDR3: TGTGCCAGCTCACCACAGGGGGGGTCCTACAATGAGCAGTTCTTC.

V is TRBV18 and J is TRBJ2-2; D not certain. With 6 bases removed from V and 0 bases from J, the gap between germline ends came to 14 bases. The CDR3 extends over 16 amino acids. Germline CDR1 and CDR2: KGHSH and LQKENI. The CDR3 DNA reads TGTGCCAGCTCGCCGAGTCACTACTCGAACACCGGGGAGCTGTTTTTT. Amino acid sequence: CASSPSHYSNTGELFF.

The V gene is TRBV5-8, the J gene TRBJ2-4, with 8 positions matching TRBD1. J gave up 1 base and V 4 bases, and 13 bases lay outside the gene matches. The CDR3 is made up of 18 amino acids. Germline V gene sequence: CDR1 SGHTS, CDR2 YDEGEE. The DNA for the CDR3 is TGTGCCAGCAGCAACGGACAGGGAAGCTCCTGGGCCAAAAACATTCAGTACTTC. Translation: CASSNGQGSSWAKNIQYF.

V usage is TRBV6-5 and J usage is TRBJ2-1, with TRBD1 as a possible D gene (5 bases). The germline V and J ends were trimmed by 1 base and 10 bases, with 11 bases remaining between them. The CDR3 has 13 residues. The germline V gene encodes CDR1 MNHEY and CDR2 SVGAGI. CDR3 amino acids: CASSYFPQGEQFF. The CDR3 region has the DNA TGTGCCAGCAGTTACTTCCCTCAGGGAGAGCAGTTCTTC.

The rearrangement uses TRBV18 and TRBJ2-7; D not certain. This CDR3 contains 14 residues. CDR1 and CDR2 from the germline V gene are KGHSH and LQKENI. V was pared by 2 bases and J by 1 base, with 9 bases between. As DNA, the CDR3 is TGTGCCAGCTCACCATCTCAGGCTTCCTACGAGCAGTACTTC. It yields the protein CASSPSQASYEQYF.

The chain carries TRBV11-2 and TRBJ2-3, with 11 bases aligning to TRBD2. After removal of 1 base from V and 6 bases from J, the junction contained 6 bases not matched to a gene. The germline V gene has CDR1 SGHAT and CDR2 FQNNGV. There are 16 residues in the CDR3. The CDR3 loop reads CASSLVAGGLVDTQYF. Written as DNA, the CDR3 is TGTGCCAGCAGCTTAGTAGCGGGGGGGCTTGTGGATACGCAGTATTTT.

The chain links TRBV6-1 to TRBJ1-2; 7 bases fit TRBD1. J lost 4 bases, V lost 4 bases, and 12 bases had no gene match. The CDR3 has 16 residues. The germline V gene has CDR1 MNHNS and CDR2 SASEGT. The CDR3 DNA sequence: TGTGCCAGCAGTGCAATATTCACAGGGGAGACCTATGGCTACACCTTC. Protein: CASSAIFTGETYGYTF.